Detailed here is one T cell receptor (beta chain). It has no known antigen specificity. Base qualities were left out, and no much larger clone turns up one base away. This sample was taken from a study of blood T cell repertoires in COVID-19 (dated by TCRdb to the early 2020s). Some background on the complete study: Samples covering the acute and convalescent phases of COVID-19 were provided by collaborators in the United States, Italy and Spain. Deeply sampled blood TCRbeta repertoires from subjects exposed to, actively infected with, or recovered from COVID-19 were included in the dataset. Samples came from the ongoing ImmuneRACE study (first 160 participants) plus 1,254 subjects from 6 global collaborators. Sample metadata almost always included a de-identified subject ID, COVID-19 status, age in years and sex. The prospective study material was composed of cDNA or gDNA derived from T cells, B-cell-depleted T cells, or PBMCs. Where HLA class I and class II types were available, the types were taken from metadata supplied by the sample provider, not from assay-based typing. The repertoires were released in a freely available public database meant as a resource for research on the immune response to SARS-CoV-2. General findings and caveats noted by the study authors: Clinical and demographic metadata were provided uncurated, with the amount varying by source and participant.

The CDR3, cysteine through phenylalanine, is 13 amino acids long. Solely the CDR3 DNA is kept, with 39 bases framed from the first base. V loses 4 bases of germline sequence and J loses 6 bases, and the interval between the two ends is 10 bases. In the germline V gene, CDR1 corresponds to MNHEY and CDR2 to SVGAGI. The immunoSEQ Assay, a bias-controlled multiplex PCR, was used to amplify TCRbeta CDR3 regions from genomic DNA. The paper's data handling went like this. Nucleated cell counts per sample were estimated from amplification of reference gene primers within the assay. To quantify the absolute abundance of each unique TCRbeta CDR3 rearrangement, sequence reads were collapsed and filtered. For each sample, productive Simpson clonality was calculated as the square root of Simpson's diversity index across productive rearrangements. Not all clones reach the TCRdb copy of this immuneACCESS table, which keeps in-frame sequences only. Checked studies attribute under half of the gap to unresolved V genes and leave the rest unexplained. Clonal size and the V and J genes are those of that table, whereas D and trimming came from the DNA. Across this sample there are approximately 500,000 clones, with roughly 89% seen only once. Of the sample, around 0.9% is held by the ten largest clones.

One collaborating source in Seattle enrolled patients during active infection and followed them longitudinally through the course of disease. Collaborating institutions collected whole blood in K2EDTA tubes following their own protocols. For TCRbeta analysis, collaborator samples were shipped as frozen whole blood, as isolated PBMCs, or as DNA extracted from either sample type. The V and J segments used are TRBV6-5 and TRBJ2-1; a tentative D call is TRBD2 (6 bases match). This sequence was found in a young man with COVID-19, enrolled during active disease. Sequencing was carried out using peripheral blood. The sequenced DNA is TGTGCCAGCAGTTTTGGGGGGATCAATGAGCAGTTCTTC. The resulting protein is CASSFGGINEQFF.